This T cell receptor (beta chain) appears in the sequencing data of a study of T cells in Graves' hyperthyroidism and ophthalmopathy. Regarding the study as a whole: In the blood, most expanded thyroid clonotypes above 0.001 appeared as well.

A note on this clonotype: Antigen unknown.

Amplified TCR beta CDR3 regions derived from RNA transcripts. The HTBI primer set was used in a first-round RT-PCR of the TCR CDR3. In TCRdb, the multiplex PCR reads were re-called with MiXCR into one record per CDR3 protein. The data show 600,000 to 700,000 distinct CDR3 sequences, with 45% seen just once and less than 8.5% held by the top ten. Diagnoses rested on clinical symptoms, serum thyroxine and TRAb, thyroid ultrasound and orbital computed tomography. The sequencing sample was made of peripheral blood or thyroid tissue (not recorded which). The sequence derives from an adult man with Graves' disease, either hyperthyroidism or ophthalmopathy (not recorded which).

CDR3 residues: CASRDVGPGMADYTF. The CDR3 region has the DNA TGTGCCAGCAGAGATGTAGGGCCAGGGATGGCTGACTACACCTTC. The chain combines TRBV2 with TRBJ1-2; weak D call: TRBD1 (5 bases). The length of the CDR3 is 15 residues. CDR1 and CDR2 from the germline V gene are SNHLY and FYNNEI. Trimming removed 6 bases from V and 10 bases from J, with 24 bases in between.